Listed below are T cell receptor beta chains from one sample, sequenced in a study of blood T cell repertoires in COVID-19. TCRdb keeps only in-frame clones here, not all; method: immunoSEQ multiplex PCR. The table has 300,000 to 400,000 clones, 90% to 95% seen once. The sample consisted of PBMCs or T cells enriched from blood (not recorded which). The receptors were sampled from a woman in her twenties or thirties who had been exposed to COVID-19. The CDR3 runs from the conserved cysteine through the conserved F or W. Each record gives: J gene, D gene, V gene, clone size, CDR3 protein, CDR3 DNA. The D gene is left open where the match is weak. Some rows have no size entry. The others give once, few or many, or a class for an expanded clone.

j_gene: TRBJ1-6
d_gene: .
v_gene: TRBV12-3/TRBV12-4
abundance: .
CDR3aa: CASMNRSPPLHF
CDR3nt: TGTGCCAGCATGAACCGGAGTCCACCCCTCCACTTT

j_gene: TRBJ1-1
d_gene: TRBD1
v_gene: TRBV5-8
abundance: .
CDR3aa: CASSYNRDREAFF
CDR3nt: TGTGCCAGCAGCTACAATCGGGACAGAGAAGCTTTCTTT

j_gene: TRBJ1-1
d_gene: .
v_gene: TRBV3-1/TRBV3-2
abundance: .
CDR3aa: CASSPGGTEAFF
CDR3nt: TGTGCCAGCAGCCCCGGGGGGACTGAAGCTTTCTTT

j_gene: TRBJ2-7
d_gene: .
v_gene: TRBV7-9
abundance: .
CDR3aa: CASGLGQYPYEQYF
CDR3nt: TGTGCCAGCGGCTTAGGACAGTACCCCTACGAGCAGTACTTC

j_gene: TRBJ2-7
d_gene: TRBD1
v_gene: TRBV24-1
abundance: .
CDR3aa: CATSDHPGTGSVAYEQYF
CDR3nt: TGTGCCACCAGTGACCATCCCGGGACAGGGTCCGTAGCCTACGAGCAGTACTTC

j_gene: TRBJ1-5
d_gene: .
v_gene: TRBV30
abundance: .
CDR3aa: CAWSVHRAEPQHF
CDR3nt: TGTGCCTGGAGTGTACACAGGGCAGAGCCCCAGCATTTT

j_gene: TRBJ2-7
d_gene: TRBD1
v_gene: TRBV5-4
abundance: .
CDR3aa: CASSPGTGEYEQYF
CDR3nt: TGTGCCAGCAGTCCCGGGACAGGAGAGTACGAGCAGTACTTC

j_gene: TRBJ1-5
d_gene: .
v_gene: TRBV6-5
abundance: .
CDR3aa: CASSYSSASQPQHF
CDR3nt: TGTGCCAGCAGTTACTCGTCGGCTAGTCAGCCCCAGCATTTT

j_gene: TRBJ2-5
d_gene: .
v_gene: TRBV11-3
abundance: .
CDR3aa: CASSPLGAPETQYF
CDR3nt: TGTGCCAGCAGCCCACTGGGAGCCCCAGAGACCCAGTACTTC

j_gene: TRBJ2-3
d_gene: TRBD2
v_gene: TRBV27
abundance: .
CDR3aa: CASSREGNAEDTQYF
CDR3nt: TGTGCCAGCAGCAGGGAGGGGAACGCCGAAGATACGCAGTATTTT

j_gene: TRBJ1-1
d_gene: TRBD1
v_gene: TRBV2
abundance: .
CDR3aa: CASSPDRGITEAFF
CDR3nt: TGTGCCAGCAGTCCGGACAGGGGTATCACTGAAGCTTTCTTT

j_gene: TRBJ1-2
d_gene: .
v_gene: TRBV19
abundance: .
CDR3aa: CASSMRQFYGYTF
CDR3nt: TGTGCCAGTAGTATGCGGCAGTTCTATGGCTACACCTTC

j_gene: TRBJ1-3
d_gene: .
v_gene: TRBV6-2/TRBV6-3
abundance: .
CDR3aa: CASSYAGSRIGQLGNTIYF
CDR3nt: TGTGCCAGCAGTTACGCGGGGTCGCGCATTGGCCAACTTGGAAACACCATATATTTT

j_gene: TRBJ1-6
d_gene: .
v_gene: TRBV10-3
abundance: .
CDR3aa: CAISARGAGDNSPLHF
CDR3nt: TGTGCCATCAGTGCCCGGGGGGCCGGTGATAATTCACCCCTCCACTTT

j_gene: TRBJ1-1
d_gene: TRBD1
v_gene: TRBV19
abundance: once
CDR3aa: CATYTNLTGGKAFF
CDR3nt: TGTGCCACATATACCAACTTGACAGGGGGCAAAGCTTTCTTT

j_gene: TRBJ1-1
d_gene: .
v_gene: TRBV30
abundance: .
CDR3aa: CAWSPGLYTEAFF
CDR3nt: TGTGCCTGGAGTCCGGGACTTTACACTGAAGCTTTCTTT

j_gene: TRBJ1-3
d_gene: .
v_gene: TRBV4-2
abundance: .
CDR3aa: CASSINTGLSGNTIYF
CDR3nt: TGTGCCAGCAGCATTAACACAGGGCTCTCTGGAAACACCATATATTTT

j_gene: TRBJ1-2
d_gene: .
v_gene: TRBV15
abundance: .
CDR3aa: CATSRAGTLGYGYTF
CDR3nt: TGTGCCACCAGCAGAGCGGGGACTTTAGGGTATGGCTACACCTTC

j_gene: TRBJ1-2
d_gene: .
v_gene: TRBV29-1
abundance: few
CDR3aa: CSVGAGGPNYGYTF
CDR3nt: TGCAGCGTTGGGGCGGGGGGCCCTAACTATGGCTACACCTTC

j_gene: TRBJ1-1
d_gene: .
v_gene: TRBV18
abundance: .
CDR3aa: CASSPGGARLNTEAFF
CDR3nt: TGTGCCAGCTCACCGGGGGGGGCGCGCTTGAACACTGAAGCTTTCTTT

j_gene: TRBJ2-1
d_gene: .
v_gene: TRBV27
abundance: .
CDR3aa: CASSFRGGIRNEQFF
CDR3nt: TGTGCCAGCAGTTTTAGGGGGGGGATCCGCAATGAGCAGTTCTTC

j_gene: TRBJ2-7
d_gene: .
v_gene: TRBV15
abundance: .
CDR3aa: CATSIWARGSSYEQYF
CDR3nt: TGTGCCACCAGCATATGGGCCCGGGGAAGCTCCTACGAGCAGTACTTC

j_gene: TRBJ2-7
d_gene: TRBD1
v_gene: TRBV14
abundance: .
CDR3aa: CASSLDRDRNHYEQYF
CDR3nt: TGTGCCAGCAGCCTAGACCGGGACAGGAACCACTACGAGCAGTACTTC

j_gene: TRBJ1-5
d_gene: .
v_gene: TRBV29-1
abundance: .
CDR3aa: CSAQTGRQPQHF
CDR3nt: TGCAGCGCCCAAACCGGGAGACAGCCCCAGCATTTT

j_gene: TRBJ2-3
d_gene: TRBD1
v_gene: TRBV5-1
abundance: .
CDR3aa: CASSLGDRDADTQYF
CDR3nt: TGCGCCAGCAGCTTGGGGGACAGGGACGCAGATACGCAGTATTTT

j_gene: TRBJ1-2
d_gene: .
v_gene: TRBV5-4
abundance: .
CDR3aa: CASTNPDGTNYGYTF
CDR3nt: TGTGCCAGCACCAACCCAGACGGGACTAACTATGGCTACACCTTC